The source of this T cell receptor (beta chain) is a study of shared clonotypes between healthy human individuals. The CDR3 has 12 amino acids. Trimming took 4 bases from V and 4 from J, leaving 5 bases between them. Looked up from germline, CDR1 is SEHNR and CDR2 is FQNEAQ (reference sequence). Regarding the study as a whole: Unshared clonotypes carried lower generation probabilities than those common to all four donors. Shared across several donors were roughly 5.3% of the naive CD4 clonotypes.

Note on this clone: What it binds is not known. Other DNA sequences in the same sample also yield this CDR3.

Measured with immunoSEQ multiplex PCR; TCRdb has only the in-frame clones, and not every one. The sample includes about 700,000 clones, under 80% seen only once; the top ten take approximately 1.8%. The source material was memory CD4+ T cells sorted from blood. The subset was: CD45RA-negative fraction. This sequence originates from a woman in her 30s in good health. The chain carries TRBV7-9 and TRBJ1-5; D unclear. CDR3 amino acids: CASSSQNQPQHF. The CDR3 coding sequence is TGTGCCAGCAGCTCCCAAAATCAGCCCCAGCATTTT.